Presented here are 29 T cell receptor beta chains from one specimen sequenced in a study of blood T cell repertoires in COVID-19. Produced via immunoSEQ multiplex PCR; TCRdb's table is partial and in-frame only. The table has roughly 440,000 clones, around 88% seen once. The sample was peripheral blood. These receptors all come from a woman aged 45 to 65 with COVID-19, enrolled during active disease.

To note about this clone: This specimen includes other DNA sequences encoding the same CDR3. The chain has TRBV7-6 and TRBJ2-3; D gene uncertain. Trimming shortened V by 0 bases and J by 4 bases, and 11 bases separated the two germline ends. CDR3 length: 15 residues. Germline V gene sequence: CDR1 SGHVS, CDR2 FNYEAQ. DNA of the CDR3: TGTGCCAGCAGCTTAGCGGGTGGTAGCCCAGATACGCAGTATTTT. Translated: CASSLAGGSPDTQYF.

The chain recombines TRBV6-1 with TRBJ2-2; D not resolved. This CDR3 has 15 amino acids. The V gene's germline CDR1 is MNHNS and CDR2 SASEGT. V was trimmed by 2 bases and J by 10 bases, leaving 17 bases between them. The CDR3 bases are TGTGCCAGCAGTGAAAAGAACAGCCCACCGACGGAGCTGTTTTTT. Encoded protein: CASSEKNSPPTELFF.

The J gene is TRBJ1-6, the V gene TRBV18; possible D gene TRBD1, 5 bases. Trimming took off 6 bases at V and 7 bases at J, with 13 bases between the two ends. The germline V gene encodes CDR1 KGHSH and CDR2 LQKENI. The CDR3 is 14 amino acids. As DNA, the CDR3 is TGTGCCAGCTCGCGTGCGGGGACCAATTCACCCCTCCACTTT. This encodes CASSRAGTNSPLHF.

This clone is large by share. The rearrangement joins TRBV7-9 to TRBJ1-1, with 7 nucleotides matching TRBD1. Germline-derived CDR1 and CDR2 are SEHNR and FQNEAQ (reference sequence). V lost 5 bases and J lost 1; bases outside the gene matches: 4. The length of the CDR3 is 14 residues. For the CDR3, the DNA is TGTGCCAGCAGCCGGGGACAGCGGAACACTGAAGCTTTCTTT. This sequence encodes CASSRGQRNTEAFF.

This clone has a handful of counts. The gene calls are TRBV7-2 and TRBJ1-2; tentatively, D is TRBD1 (5 bases). CDR1 and CDR2 from the germline V gene are SGHTA and FQGNSA. The V gene lost 5 bases and the J gene lost 5 bases, with 18 bases spanning the gap. The CDR3 has 15 amino acids. The DNA for the CDR3 is TGTGCCAGCAGCCTATCGGGCCAGGGAGGTTATGGCTACACCTTC. The encoded protein is CASSLSGQGGYGYTF.

The V gene is TRBV28, the J gene TRBJ2-7; possibly TRBD1 for D (6 bases). The CDR3 totals 13 residues. Deletions cut 5 bases from V and 3 bases from J, with 11 bases between. The germline CDR1 and CDR2 sequences are MDHEN and SYDVKM. In nucleotides, the CDR3 is TGTGCCAGCAGTCCCCGGGACAACTACGAGCAGTACTTC. It encodes CASSPRDNYEQYF.

The chain employs TRBV27 and TRBJ2-1, with a possible D match to TRBD2 (6 bases). Trimming pared 2 bases from V and 6 bases from J, leaving 23 bases between. Germline V gene sequence: CDR1 MNHEY, CDR2 SMNVEV (reference sequence). CDR3 size: 18 residues. CDR3 bases: TGTGCCAGCAGTTTAGTAGCCTCCATTCAATCCGGGGGCAATGAGCAGTTCTTC. As protein: CASSLVASIQSGGNEQFF.

V and J are TRBV25-1 and TRBJ2-3, with D perhaps TRBD2 (5 bases). Between the trimmed V and J ends, which lost 1 base and 2 bases, there was a span of 13 bases. CDR3 length equals 16 residues. Germline-derived CDR1 and CDR2 are MGHDK and SYGVNS. The CDR3 loop is CASSELGRGNTDTQYF. The CDR3 DNA follows: TGTGCCAGCAGTGAATTAGGCCGGGGTAACACAGATACGCAGTATTTT. Full variable domain (rest looked up from reference TRBV25-1 and TRBJ2-3): EADIYQTPRYLVIGTGKKITLECSQTMGHDKMYWYQQDPGMELHLIHYSYGVNSTEKGDLSSESTVSRIRTEHFPLTLESARPSHTSQYLCASSELGRGNTDTQYFGPGTRLTVL.

There are a few counts of this clone. CDR3 nucleotide sequence: TGTGCCAGCAGGGGGACAGGGGAGACCGGGGAGCTGTTTTTT. Protein product: CASRGTGETGELFF. V usage is TRBV6-6 and J usage is TRBJ2-2; the match to TRBD1 covers 10 bases. With 6 bases clipped from V and 5 bases from J, the junction kept 3 bases outside the gene matches. CDR3 length: 14 amino acids. The V gene's germline CDR1 is MNHNY and CDR2 SVGAGI (reference sequence).

This chain uses TRBV24-1 with TRBJ1-1, with D possibly TRBD1 on 6 matching bases. Looked up from germline, CDR1 is KGHDR and CDR2 is SFDVKD. Trimming left V 4 bases short and J 0 bases short, with 11 bases between. There are 15 residues in the CDR3. The CDR3 reads CATSDSGHMNTEAFF. Written as DNA, the CDR3 is TGTGCCACCAGTGACTCGGGACACATGAACACTGAAGCTTTCTTT.

This chain connects TRBV27 to TRBJ1-2, with D possibly matching TRBD1 (5 bases). Germline CDR1 is MNHEY and CDR2 is SMNVEV (reference sequence). The CDR3 is 14 amino acids. Trimming stripped 4 bases from V and 3 bases from J, with 12 bases between. CDR3 protein: CASSSGGFDYGYTF. CDR3 nucleotide sequence: TGTGCCAGCAGTTCCGGGGGGTTCGACTATGGCTACACCTTC.

This clone was picked up a small number of times. J is TRBJ1-1 and V is TRBV19, with D unresolved. Trimming took 3 bases from V and 0 from J, leaving 8 bases between them. CDR3 size: 14 residues. Germline V gives CDR1 LNHDA, CDR2 SQIVND (reference sequence). CDR3 bases: TGTGCCAGTAGTATCGCCCAGATGAACACTGAAGCTTTCTTT. Translation: CASSIAQMNTEAFF.

The gene calls are TRBV27 and TRBJ2-2, with 10 positions matching TRBD2. CDR1 and CDR2 from the germline V gene are MNHEY and SMNVEV (reference sequence). This CDR3 has 16 amino acids. V gave up 4 bases and J gave up 3 bases; unmatched junction bases: 5. CDR3 DNA: TGTGCCAGCAGTTCTCGGACTAGCGGAGACACCGGGGAGCTGTTTTTT. Protein: CASSSRTSGDTGELFF.

V gene TRBV6-5 combines with J gene TRBJ2-1; 12 bases fit TRBD1. V was pared by 9 bases and J by 10 bases, with 10 bases of the junction left unmatched. This CDR3 region has 14 residues. CDR1 MNHEY and CDR2 SVGAGI come from the germline V gene. Here the CDR3 DNA reads TGTGCCAGTCAAGGGACAGGGGGCAGGGAGGAGCAGTTCTTC. Protein sequence: CASQGTGGREEQFF.

The chain links TRBV12-5 to TRBJ1-2, with D possibly TRBD1 on 5 matching bases. V was pared by 5 bases and J by 6 bases, with 13 bases between. This CDR3 is built from 13 residues. Germline-derived CDR1 and CDR2 are LGHNT and FRNRAP. The CDR3 sequence: CASGPPGGNGYTF. CDR3 bases: TGTGCTAGTGGTCCCCCCGGGGGGAATGGCTACACCTTC. The full variable domain, its missing parts supplied by reference TRBV12-5 and TRBJ1-2, is DARVTQTPRHKVTEMGQEVTMRCQPILGHNTVFWYRQTMMQGLELLAYFRNRAPLDDSGMPKDRFSAEMPDATLATLKIQPSEPRDSAVYFCASGPPGGNGYTFGSGTRLTVV.

This chain joins TRBV9 and TRBJ1-1; tentative D call: TRBD1 (6 bases). Germline CDR1 and CDR2: SGDLS and YYNGEE. Trimming cost V 4 bases and J 0 bases, with 13 bases left between them. The CDR3 has 15 residues. CDR3 loop: CASSQGDTMNTEAFF. CDR3 DNA: TGTGCCAGCAGCCAAGGGGACACTATGAACACTGAAGCTTTCTTT.

The rearrangement links TRBV6-5 to TRBJ1-4; possibly TRBD1 for D (5 bases). This CDR3 is 15 amino acids long. The V gene lost 2 bases and the J gene lost 4 bases, with 11 bases spanning the gap. CDR1 and CDR2 from the germline V gene are MNHEY and SVGAGI. CDR3 residues: CASSYQGADNEKLFF. CDR3 nucleotide sequence: TGTGCCAGCAGTTACCAAGGGGCCGATAATGAAAAACTGTTTTTT.

The sample holds a few counts of this clone. CDR3 loop: CATSDWTNTEAFF. DNA for the CDR3: TGTGCCACCAGTGATTGGACAAACACTGAAGCTTTCTTT. The rearrangement uses TRBV24-1 and TRBJ1-1, with TRBD1 as a possible D gene (5 bases). The CDR3 sequence is 13 residues long. Trimming left V 2 bases short and J 2 bases short, with 5 bases between. Germline V gene lookup returns CDR1 KGHDR and CDR2 SFDVKD.

The V and J genes are TRBV6-5 and TRBJ2-2; possibly TRBD2 for D (6 bases). The CDR3 consists of 12 residues. The germline gives CDR1 MNHEY, CDR2 SVGAGI. Between the trimmed V and J ends, which lost 11 bases and 5 bases, there was a span of 12 bases. This CDR3 is CAGVRETGELFF. DNA of the CDR3: TGTGCCGGCGTACGGGAGACCGGGGAGCTGTTTTTT.

In this sample, this clone turned up once. The V call is TRBV6-6, the J call TRBJ2-7; D perhaps matches TRBD2 (5 bases). The CDR3 runs 12 residues. V was shortened by 6 bases and J by 0 bases, with 6 bases between the two germline ends. Germline CDR1 reads MNHNY; CDR2 reads SVGAGI (reference sequence). The CDR3 here is CASSGLSYEQYF. The CDR3, as DNA: TGTGCCAGCAGCGGACTCTCCTACGAGCAGTACTTC.

The chain employs TRBV3-1 (or the pseudogene TRBV3-2) and TRBJ2-7, with TRBD1 identical over 12 bases. The CDR3 runs 15 residues. V lost 4 bases to trimming and J lost 3 bases; unmatched junction nucleotides: 4. Per the germline V gene, CDR1 is LGHDT and CDR2 is YNNKEL (reference sequence). For the CDR3, the DNA is TGTGCCAGCAGCCCGGGACAGGGGGCAATCTACGAGCAGTACTTC. Translated: CASSPGQGAIYEQYF.

The CDR3 DNA reads TGTGCCTGTGTACAGGGGGCCTTAGCTTTCTTT. Amino acid sequence: CACVQGALAFF. This chain uses TRBV30 with TRBJ1-1; TRBD1 agrees at 9 bases. This CDR3 comprises 11 residues. CDR1 and CDR2 (germline): GTSNPN, SVGIG (reference sequence). The junction had 6 bases not matched to a gene; V was cut back by 6 bases and J by 10 bases.

J is TRBJ2-7 and V is TRBV30; D gene uncertain. The CDR3 covers 14 residues. V was shortened by 0 bases and J by 7 bases, with 16 bases between the two germline ends. From germline, CDR1 is GTSNPN and CDR2 SVGIG (reference sequence). In nucleotides, the CDR3 is TGTGCCTGGAGTGTATGGGCTACCAGTGAGGAGCAGTACTTC. Protein product: CAWSVWATSEEQYF.

The chain recombines TRBV28 with TRBJ2-5; weak D call: TRBD2 (5 bases). From germline, CDR1 is MDHEN and CDR2 SYDVKM. The CDR3 consists of 16 residues. The ends were cut back, 3 bases at V and 2 bases at J, with 16 bases in the middle. The CDR3 sequence: CASSLSGGLPQETQYF. The CDR3 nucleotides read TGTGCCAGCAGTTTGTCAGGAGGACTGCCTCAAGAGACCCAGTACTTC.

CDR3 in DNA: TGTGCCAGCAGCTATGGGGCCCCTTACGCTGCTTCGAACACTGAAGCTTTCTTT. It codes for CASSYGAPYAASNTEAFF. The J gene is TRBJ1-1, the V gene TRBV11-2, with a possible D match to TRBD1 (5 bases). The CDR3 has 18 amino acids. Looked up from germline, CDR1 is SGHAT and CDR2 is FQNNGV. V was cut by 4 bases and J by 1 base, with 22 bases left in between.

The CDR3 reads CASSLAGGNTGELFF. The DNA for the CDR3 is TGCGCCAGCAGCCTAGCGGGGGGGAACACCGGGGAGCTGTTTTTT. This chain joins TRBV4-1 and TRBJ2-2, with 10 bases identical to TRBD2. Losses at the gene ends were 4 bases for V and 1 base for J; bases not matched to a gene: 0. The CDR3 covers 15 residues. Germline loops: CDR1 MGHRA, CDR2 YSYEKL.

J is TRBJ2-4 and V is TRBV3-1 (or the pseudogene TRBV3-2); TRBD1 might be the D (5 bases). Germline-derived CDR1 and CDR2 are LGHDT and YNNKEL (reference sequence). The CDR3 is made up of 15 amino acids. V shed 2 bases and J shed 2 bases, with 10 bases lying between them. Written as DNA, the CDR3 is TGTGCCAGCAGCCAATCAGGGCATACCAAAAACATTCAGTACTTC. Translating gives CASSQSGHTKNIQYF.

This chain uses TRBV25-1 with TRBJ2-1; 11 bases match TRBD2. This CDR3 has 16 residues. V trimming: 1 base; J trimming: 7 bases; junction bases outside the gene matches: 6. The germline CDR1 and CDR2 sequences are MGHDK and SYGVNS. The CDR3: CASSESVAGGINEQFF. The CDR3 DNA sequence: TGTGCCAGCAGTGAATCGGTAGCGGGGGGGATAAATGAGCAGTTCTTC.

This clone has a handful of counts. V and J are TRBV18 and TRBJ2-7; D gene ambiguous. The germline V gene encodes CDR1 KGHSH and CDR2 LQKENI. Between the trimmed V and J ends, which lost 4 bases and 0 bases, there was a span of 7 bases. The CDR3 covers 13 residues. The CDR3 sequence: CASSLSSSYEQYF. The CDR3 coding sequence is TGTGCCAGCTCACTTTCGAGCTCCTACGAGCAGTACTTC.